The rows below give T cell receptor beta chains drawn from one sample of a study of somatic mutations in cytotoxic T cells in rheumatoid arthritis. Sequenced by immunoSEQ multiplex PCR; TCRdb stores in-frame clones only, minus some. The table records 12,000 or so clones, over 70% of them present only once. Material for sequencing was CD8+ T cells sorted from blood. Receptor source: a man between 65 and 85 years old in good health. Both conserved end residues are part of each CDR3. Each record gives: clone size, V gene, J gene, D gene, CDR3 DNA, CDR3 protein. D genes are given only for firm matches. Where a row states a size, it is once, few, many or the class of an expanded clone; other rows omit it.

>-|TRBV19|TRBJ1-1|-
TGTGCCAGTAGAGACAGGTTGAACACTGAAGCTTTCTTT
CASRDRLNTEAFF
>-|TRBV6-1|TRBJ1-1|-
TGTGCCAGCAGTGAAATAGGGCCTCGGCCCACTGAAGCTTTCTTT
CASSEIGPRPTEAFF
>-|TRBV7-3|TRBJ2-1|-
TGTGCCAGCAGCTTACTAGGTCTAGATGAGCAGTTCTTC
CASSLLGLDEQFF
>-|TRBV28|TRBJ2-1|-
TGTGCCAGCAGGTTTTGGGGCAGGAGCTATGAGCAGTTCTTC
CASRFWGRSYEQFF
>few|TRBV5-6|TRBJ1-1|-
TGTGCCAGCAGCTTGGCCGGCATGAACACTGAAGCTTTCTTT
CASSLAGMNTEAFF
>once|TRBV4-1|TRBJ2-7|TRBD1
TGCGCCAGCAGCCAAGAGAGGGGGCGACCTTACGAGCAGTACTTC
CASSQERGRPYEQYF
>-|TRBV6-1|TRBJ1-6|-
TGTGCCAGCAGTCTTGAGACAAGAAATAATTCACCCCTCCACTTT
CASSLETRNNSPLHF
>few|TRBV19|TRBJ2-2|-
TGTGCCAGTAGTATAGTCCAGGGTAACACCGGGGAGCTGTTTTTT
CASSIVQGNTGELFF
>few|TRBV27|TRBJ1-2|TRBD1
TGTGCCAGCAGCTGGACAGGGGGACATGGCTACACCTTC
CASSWTGGHGYTF
>-|TRBV7-9|TRBJ1-3|-
TGTGCCAGCAGCCTATTGGGGGGGGCAATCTTCTCTGGAAACACCATATATTTT
CASSLLGGAIFSGNTIYF
>-|TRBV7-6|TRBJ1-4|-
TGTGCCAGCAGCCCCGGGACCCGCACCGAAAAACTGTTTTTT
CASSPGTRTEKLFF
>-|TRBV5-8|TRBJ1-3|-
TGTGCCAGCAGCTCGGACCAGGGCTCTGGAAACACCATATATTTT
CASSSDQGSGNTIYF
>-|TRBV11-2|TRBJ1-3|-
TGTGCCAGCAGCTTAGTTTCCGGGGTTGGAAACACCATATATTTT
CASSLVSGVGNTIYF
>few|TRBV4-1|TRBJ1-5|TRBD1
TGCGCCAGCAGCCAGACAGGGGTGAGCAATCAGCCCCAGCATTTT
CASSQTGVSNQPQHF
>-|TRBV4-2|TRBJ2-3|-
TGTGCCAGCAGCCAAGTTGGAGCTCGCACAGATACGCAGTATTTT
CASSQVGARTDTQYF
>once|TRBV19|TRBJ2-7|-
TGTGCCAGTAGTATGCTGCAGGGATTCCACGAGCAGTACTTC
CASSMLQGFHEQYF
>-|TRBV5-1|TRBJ2-1|TRBD2
TGCGCCAGCAGCTTGATAGCGGGGGTAACCTACAATGAGCAGTTCTTC
CASSLIAGVTYNEQFF
>-|TRBV4-1|TRBJ1-4|-
TGCGCCAGCAGCCATGTCCTGGATGAAAAACTGTTTTTT
CASSHVLDEKLFF
>-|TRBV6-5|TRBJ1-3|-
TGTGCCAGCAGTCCCCAGACCTCTGGAAACACCATATATTTT
CASSPQTSGNTIYF
>few|TRBV27|TRBJ1-1|TRBD1
TGTGCCAGCAGTCCCATGGGACAGGGAGGAGCTTTCTTT
CASSPMGQGGAFF
>-|TRBV10-2|TRBJ2-1|TRBD1
TGCGCCAGCGCTCGGGACAGGGGGCGATGGATCTACAATGAGCAGTTCTTC
CASARDRGRWIYNEQFF
>-|TRBV9|TRBJ1-2|-
TGTGCCAGCAGCACATGGGGGGACTATGGCTACACCTTC
CASSTWGDYGYTF
>once|TRBV5-4|TRBJ2-7|TRBD1
TGTGCCAGCAGCCCTGGACAGGGGGACTACGAGCAGTACTTC
CASSPGQGDYEQYF
>once|TRBV19|TRBJ1-1|-
TGTGCCAGTAGTTGGACCACCAGTGAAGCTTTCTTT
CASSWTTSEAFF
>once|TRBV11-2|TRBJ1-1|TRBD1
TGTGCCAGCAGGACAGGGGGCTCTGAAGCTTTCTTT
CASRTGGSEAFF
>-|TRBV4-2|TRBJ2-1|TRBD2
TGTGCCAGCAGCCAAGTGGGCTTGACTAGCGGGGAAAACAATGAGCAGTTCTTC
CASSQVGLTSGENNEQFF
>-|TRBV4-1|TRBJ1-1|-
TGCGCCAGCAGCCAAGTCGGGGGGGGGACTGAAGCTTTCTTT
CASSQVGGGTEAFF
>once|TRBV29-1|TRBJ2-3|-
TGCAGCGATTTGGGGTCTAGCACAGATACGCAGTATTTT
CSDLGSSTDTQYF
>-|TRBV5-5|TRBJ2-7|-
TGTGCCAGCAGCTTGGCCGGAAGGTCCTACTACGAGCAGTACTTC
CASSLAGRSYYEQYF
>-|TRBV28|TRBJ2-5|-
TGTGCCAGCAGCACGGGTGGGTCCGAGACCCAGTACTTC
CASSTGGSETQYF
>-|TRBV7-9|TRBJ2-2|-
TGTGCCAGCAGCTTAGGAGGGCCGCAGGCCGGGGAGCTGTTTTTT
CASSLGGPQAGELFF
>-|TRBV5-4|TRBJ1-1|-
TGTGCCAGCAGCAAAGGGGGCACTGAAGCTTTCTTT
CASSKGGTEAFF
>once|TRBV4-1|TRBJ1-4|TRBD1
TGCGCCAGCAGCCAAGAATACAGGGGTTCCGAAAAACTGTTTTTT
CASSQEYRGSEKLFF
>-|TRBV9|TRBJ1-3|TRBD1
TGTGCCAGCAGCGTAGAAGGGACAGCCTCAGACACCATATATTTT
CASSVEGTASDTIYF
>few|TRBV11-2|TRBJ2-3|-
TGTGCCAGCAGCTTAGAGTGGCCAGGGGAATATCTCACAGATACGCAGTATTTT
CASSLEWPGEYLTDTQYF
>-|TRBV6-5|TRBJ2-7|-
TGTGCCAGCAGTTACGCCGGACCCCCCTACGAGCAGTACTTC
CASSYAGPPYEQYF
>-|TRBV4-1|TRBJ2-5|TRBD2
TGCGCCAGCAGCTTCTCCGGGGGGGGAGAAGAGACCCAGTACTTC
CASSFSGGGEETQYF
>-|TRBV11-2|TRBJ2-4|-
TGTGCCAGCAGCTTTGGGCCCTTAGCCAAAAACATTCAGTACTTC
CASSFGPLAKNIQYF
>-|TRBV19|TRBJ1-5|-
TGTGCCAGTAGTATTGTCCAGGGGTACAATCAGCCCCAGCATTTT
CASSIVQGYNQPQHF
>-|TRBV7-9|TRBJ2-5|-
TGTGCCAGCAGCTTAACAGGAAAAGAGACCCAGTACTTC
CASSLTGKETQYF
>-|TRBV15|TRBJ2-7|-
TGTGCCACCAGCAGAGATCTCATGGAGCAGTACTTC
CATSRDLMEQYF
>-|TRBV28|TRBJ2-1|TRBD2
TGTGCCAGCAGTTTGGGACTAGCGGGAGGGCTGGTAAATGAGCAGTTCTTC
CASSLGLAGGLVNEQFF
>-|TRBV11-3|TRBJ2-7|-
TGTGCCAGCAGCTTAGGGACATCGGACCTTTACGAGCAGTACTTC
CASSLGTSDLYEQYF
>-|TRBV6-1|TRBJ2-7|-
TGTGCCAGCAGTGAAAGCGACGAGCAGTACTTC
CASSESDEQYF
>-|TRBV4-1|TRBJ2-3|-
TGCGCCAGCAGCCAATCTGGGACAGATACGCAGTATTTT
CASSQSGTDTQYF
>few|TRBV19|TRBJ1-1|-
TGTGCCAGTAACTTCGGGGGGGCGAACACTGAAGCTTTCTTT
CASNFGGANTEAFF
>-|TRBV4-2|TRBJ1-4|TRBD1
TGTGCCAGCAGCCAGCGGACAGGGGGCGAGGACGAAAAACTGTTTTTT
CASSQRTGGEDEKLFF
>-|TRBV2|TRBJ2-3|TRBD2
TGTGCCAGCAGGGCCCTAGCGGGAGTCACAGATACGCAGTATTTT
CASRALAGVTDTQYF
>-|TRBV9|TRBJ2-3|TRBD2
TGTGCCAGCAGCGCAGAAGCGGGGGGGCCCGAAGATACGCAGTATTTT
CASSAEAGGPEDTQYF